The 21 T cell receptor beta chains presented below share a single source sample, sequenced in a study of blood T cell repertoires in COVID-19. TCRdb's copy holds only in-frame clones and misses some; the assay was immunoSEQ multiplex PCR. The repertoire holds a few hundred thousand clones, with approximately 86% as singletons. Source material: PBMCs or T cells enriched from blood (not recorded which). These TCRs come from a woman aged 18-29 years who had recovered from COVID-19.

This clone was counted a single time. The CDR3 loop is CAIRAGTSERETQYF. CDR3 DNA: TGTGCCATCAGGGCAGGGACTTCCGAGAGGGAGACCCAGTACTTC. The rearrangement joins TRBV10-3 to TRBJ2-5; possible D gene TRBD2, 6 bases. CDR1 and CDR2 (germline): ENHRY, SYGVKD. Trimming left V 6 bases short and J 5 bases short, with 19 bases between. The CDR3 length is 15 residues.

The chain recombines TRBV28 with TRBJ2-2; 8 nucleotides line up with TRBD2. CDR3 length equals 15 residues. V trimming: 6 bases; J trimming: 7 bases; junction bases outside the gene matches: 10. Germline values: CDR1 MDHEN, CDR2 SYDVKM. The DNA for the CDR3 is TGTGCCAGCAGCTATTCGGGAGGGCCTGTCGGGGAGCTGTTTTTT. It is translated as CASSYSGGPVGELFF.

The CDR3 sequence: CASSEQTGSYNEQFF. The CDR3 DNA reads as TGTGCCAGCAGTGAACAGACAGGTTCCTACAATGAGCAGTTCTTC. This chain uses TRBV6-4 with TRBJ2-1, with D possibly matching TRBD1 (6 bases). Germline CDR1 MRHNA, CDR2 SNTAGT. There are 15 residues in the CDR3. V lost 3 bases and J 1 base, leaving 10 bases between the germline ends.

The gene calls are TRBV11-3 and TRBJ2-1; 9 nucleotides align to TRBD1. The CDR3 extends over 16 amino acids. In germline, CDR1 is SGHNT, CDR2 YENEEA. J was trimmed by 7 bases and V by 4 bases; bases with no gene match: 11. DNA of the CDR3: TGTGCCAGCAGCTCCCTAGGACAGGGGAGAAGGAATGAGCAGTTCTTC. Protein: CASSSLGQGRRNEQFF.

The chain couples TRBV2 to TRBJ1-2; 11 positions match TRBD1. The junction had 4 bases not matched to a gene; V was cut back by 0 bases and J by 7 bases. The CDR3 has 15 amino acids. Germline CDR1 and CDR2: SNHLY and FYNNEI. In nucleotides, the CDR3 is TGTGCCAGCAGTGAAGCCCGGACAGGGGGCGGTGGCTACACCTTC. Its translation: CASSEARTGGGGYTF.

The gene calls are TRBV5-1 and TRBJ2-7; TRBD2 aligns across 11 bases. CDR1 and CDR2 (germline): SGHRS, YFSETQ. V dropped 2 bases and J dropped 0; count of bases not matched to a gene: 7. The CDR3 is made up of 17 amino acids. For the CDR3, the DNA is TGCGCCAGCAGCTTTGCCCTAGCGGGAGGACCCTCCTACGAGCAGTACTTC. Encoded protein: CASSFALAGGPSYEQYF.

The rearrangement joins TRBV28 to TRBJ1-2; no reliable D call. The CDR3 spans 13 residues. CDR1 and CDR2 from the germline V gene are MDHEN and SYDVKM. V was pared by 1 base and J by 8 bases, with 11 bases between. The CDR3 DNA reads TGTGCCAGCAGTTTATTAGGGAGCGACGGCTACACCTTC. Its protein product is CASSLLGSDGYTF.

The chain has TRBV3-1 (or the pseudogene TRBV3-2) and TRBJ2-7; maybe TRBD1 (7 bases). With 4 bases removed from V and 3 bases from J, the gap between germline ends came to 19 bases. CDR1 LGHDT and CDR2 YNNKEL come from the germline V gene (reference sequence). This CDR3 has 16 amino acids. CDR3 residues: CASSPSAGQGGYEQYF. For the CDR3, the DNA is TGTGCCAGCAGCCCCTCGGCGGGTCAGGGGGGCTACGAGCAGTACTTC.

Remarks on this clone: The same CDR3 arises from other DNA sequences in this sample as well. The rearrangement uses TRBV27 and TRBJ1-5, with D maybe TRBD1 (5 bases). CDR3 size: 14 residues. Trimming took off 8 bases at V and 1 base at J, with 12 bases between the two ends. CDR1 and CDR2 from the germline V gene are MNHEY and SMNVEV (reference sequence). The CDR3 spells CASRPGGSNQPQHF. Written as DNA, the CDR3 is TGTGCCAGCCGGCCGGGGGGAAGCAATCAGCCCCAGCATTTT.

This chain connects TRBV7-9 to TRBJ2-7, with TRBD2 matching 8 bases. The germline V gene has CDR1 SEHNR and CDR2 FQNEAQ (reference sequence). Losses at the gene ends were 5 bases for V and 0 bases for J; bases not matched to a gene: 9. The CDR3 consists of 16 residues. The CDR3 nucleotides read TGTGCCAGCAGCATTCCCGACGGGGGGGCCTCCTACGAGCAGTACTTC. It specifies CASSIPDGGASYEQYF.

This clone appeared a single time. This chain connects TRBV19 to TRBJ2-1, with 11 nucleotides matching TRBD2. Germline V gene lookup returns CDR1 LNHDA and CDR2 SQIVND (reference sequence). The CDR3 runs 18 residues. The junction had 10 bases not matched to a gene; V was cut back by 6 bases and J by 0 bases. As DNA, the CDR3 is TGTGCCAGTAGAACTAGCGGGGGATTCAGGAGCTCCTACAATGAGCAGTTCTTC. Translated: CASRTSGGFRSSYNEQFF.

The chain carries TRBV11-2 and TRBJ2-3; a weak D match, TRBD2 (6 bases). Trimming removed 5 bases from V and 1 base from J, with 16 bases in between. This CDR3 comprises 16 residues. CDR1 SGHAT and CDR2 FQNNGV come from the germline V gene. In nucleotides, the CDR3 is TGTGCCAGCAGCCCCTCACTCCCGGGGGGCACAGATACGCAGTATTTT. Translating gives CASSPSLPGGTDTQYF.

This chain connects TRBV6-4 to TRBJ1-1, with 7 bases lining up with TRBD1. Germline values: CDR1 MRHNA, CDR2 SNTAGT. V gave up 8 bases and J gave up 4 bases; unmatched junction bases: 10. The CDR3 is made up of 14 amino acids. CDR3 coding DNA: TGTGCCAGCGCCACAGGGGAGGAGGGCACTGAAGCTTTCTTT. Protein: CASATGEEGTEAFF.

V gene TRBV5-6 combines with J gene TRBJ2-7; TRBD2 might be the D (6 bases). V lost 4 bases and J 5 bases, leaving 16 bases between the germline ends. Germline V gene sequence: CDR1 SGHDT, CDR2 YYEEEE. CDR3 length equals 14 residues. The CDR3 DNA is TGTGCCAGCAGCGGAGACGGGAGTGGTCACGAGCAGTACTTC. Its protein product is CASSGDGSGHEQYF. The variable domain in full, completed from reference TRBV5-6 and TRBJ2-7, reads DAGVTQSPTHLIKTRGQQVTLRCSPKSGHDTVSWYQQALGQGPQFIFQYYEEEERQRGNFPDRFSGHQFPNYSSELNVNALLLGDSALYLCASSGDGSGHEQYFGPGTRLTVT.

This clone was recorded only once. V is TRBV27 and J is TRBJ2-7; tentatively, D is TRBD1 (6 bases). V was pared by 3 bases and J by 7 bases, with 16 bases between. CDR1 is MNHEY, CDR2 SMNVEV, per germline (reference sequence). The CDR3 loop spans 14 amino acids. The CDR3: CASSLGRGRLEQYF. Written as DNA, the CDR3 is TGTGCCAGCAGTTTGGGCAGGGGTCGTTTAGAGCAGTACTTC.

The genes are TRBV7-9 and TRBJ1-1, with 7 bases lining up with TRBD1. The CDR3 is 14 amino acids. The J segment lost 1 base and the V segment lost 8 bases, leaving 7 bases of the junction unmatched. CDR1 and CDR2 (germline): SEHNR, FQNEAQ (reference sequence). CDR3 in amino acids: CASATRTGNTEAFF. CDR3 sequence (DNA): TGTGCCAGCGCTACCCGGACAGGGAACACTGAAGCTTTCTTT. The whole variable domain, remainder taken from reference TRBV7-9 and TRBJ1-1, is DTGVSQNPRHKITKRGQNVTFRCDPISEHNRLYWYRQTLGQGPEFLTYFQNEAQLEKSRLLSDRFSAERPKGSFSTLEIQRTEQGDSAMYLCASATRTGNTEAFFGQGTRLTVV.

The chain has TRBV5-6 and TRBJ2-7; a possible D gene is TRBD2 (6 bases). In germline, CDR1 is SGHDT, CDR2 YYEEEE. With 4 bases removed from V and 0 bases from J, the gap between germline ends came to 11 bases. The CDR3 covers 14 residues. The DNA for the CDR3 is TGTGCCAGCAGCACCGGGACTTACTCCTACGAGCAGTACTTC. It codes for CASSTGTYSYEQYF.

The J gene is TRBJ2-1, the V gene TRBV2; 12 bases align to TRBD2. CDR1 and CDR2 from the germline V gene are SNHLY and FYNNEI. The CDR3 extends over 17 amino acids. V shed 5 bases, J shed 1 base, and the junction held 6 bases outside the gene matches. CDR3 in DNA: TGTGCCAGCAGTAACCCGACTAGCGGGAGTTCCTACAATGAGCAGTTCTTC. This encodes CASSNPTSGSSYNEQFF.

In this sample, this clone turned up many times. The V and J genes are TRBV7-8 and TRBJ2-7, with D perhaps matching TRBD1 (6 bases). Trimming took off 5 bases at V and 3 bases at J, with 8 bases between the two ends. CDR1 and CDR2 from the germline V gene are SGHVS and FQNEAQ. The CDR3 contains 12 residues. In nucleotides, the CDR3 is TGTGCCAGCAGCGTACAGGGCTACGAGCAGTACTTC. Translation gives CASSVQGYEQYF.

The DNA for the CDR3 is TGTGCCAGCAGCCCGGACAGGCGAGCTAACTATGGCTACACCTTC. This codes for CASSPDRRANYGYTF. This chain joins TRBV7-9 and TRBJ1-2; 7 bases line up with TRBD1. Germline trimming cut 5 bases from V and 0 bases from J; bases unmatched to any gene: 6. The length of the CDR3 is 15 residues. Per germline, CDR1 SEHNR and CDR2 FQNEAQ (reference sequence).

The CDR3 coding sequence is TGCGCCAGCAGCCCTCAACCCGGGGACGAGCAGTACTTC. It yields the protein CASSPQPGDEQYF. The rearrangement joins TRBV5-1 to TRBJ2-7, with D perhaps TRBD2 (5 bases). Per the germline V gene, CDR1 is SGHRS and CDR2 is YFSETQ. Between the trimmed V and J ends, which lost 4 bases and 5 bases, there was a span of 13 bases. The CDR3 covers 13 residues. Drawing the rest from reference TRBV5-1 and TRBJ2-7, the complete variable domain is KAGVTQTPRYLIKTRGQQVTLSCSPISGHRSVSWYQQTPGQGLQFLFEYFSETQRNKGNFPGRFSGRQFSNSRSEMNVSTLELGDSALYLCASSPQPGDEQYFGPGTRLTVT.